The entry that follows covers one TCR beta chain sequence. Antigen specificity is unknown. Time point indicated: baseline, week 1 (first vaccination visit). Treatment noted: pre-vaccination baseline after standard-of-care therapy. Trimming took 2 bases from V and 6 from J; bases not matched to a gene: 12. The CDR3 contains 16 residues. CDR1 MNHNY and CDR2 SVGAGI come from the germline V gene (reference sequence). The data were obtained in a study of a mutant IDH1 vaccine in newly diagnosed glioma. Study findings and constraints: Across multiple MHC alleles, about 95% of patients had vaccine-induced responses.

Sequenced by immunoSEQ multiplex PCR; TCRdb stores in-frame clones only, minus some. The sample has 15,000 or so clones; just under 97% are singletons. The origin of this receptor is a woman younger than 35 with glioma. Some clones in this sample may be carry-over from other donors' samples. The chain has TRBV6-6 and TRBJ2-7; 8 bases are a match to TRBD1. The source material was peripheral blood mononuclear cells (PBMCs), sampled from a glioma patient treated with radiotherapy, temozolomide or both. CDR3 DNA: TGTGCCAGCAGTTACACGGACAGGGTGGACAGCGGCGAGCAGTACTTC. Amino acid sequence: CASSYTDRVDSGEQYF.